These T cell receptor beta chains were read from a single sample in a study of blood T cell repertoires in COVID-19. Clones were sequenced by immunoSEQ multiplex PCR, and TCRdb holds only the in-frame ones, with some missing. Of under 400,000 clones listed, 90% are singletons. The sequencing input was peripheral blood. These receptors originate from a woman in her twenties or thirties with COVID-19, enrolled during active disease. Each CDR3 is given with its conserved first and last residue.

V	J	CDR3
TRBV13	TRBJ1-2	CASSLGTGVYGYTF
TRBV28	TRBJ2-3	CASSAAGTAVLGQYF
TRBV9	TRBJ1-6	CASSGRDNSPLHF
TRBV27	TRBJ2-2	CASSLGLAKSIGELFF
TRBV18	TRBJ2-2	CASSPQAHGLLTGELFF
TRBV9	TRBJ2-2	CASSPGTGGTGELFF
TRBV5-1	TRBJ2-1	CASRTGTGAYNEQFF
TRBV19	TRBJ1-5	CASSNSGDQPQHF
TRBV29-1	TRBJ1-5	CSVGSQNQPQHF
TRBV4-1	TRBJ1-4	CASSQVWDRGSEKLFF
TRBV6-5	TRBJ2-3	CASSPLTGRTDTQYF
TRBV30	TRBJ1-4	CAWGRQQTEKLFF
TRBV11-2	TRBJ1-2	CASSSSVTGHYGYTF
TRBV28	TRBJ2-7	CASRQSGQGAGQYF
TRBV24-1	TRBJ2-5	CATSEPTGGKGETQYF
TRBV6-2/TRBV6-3	TRBJ2-7	CASSNIRQGLEQYF
TRBV2	TRBJ1-1	CASSGPSYFNTEAFF
TRBV25-1	TRBJ2-7	CASSGSRAGSPYEQYF
TRBV29-1	TRBJ2-3	CSVRESTDTQYF
TRBV6-6	TRBJ1-4	CASSYSGDTNEKLFF
TRBV27	TRBJ1-2	CASSPRTGGLYGYTF
TRBV28	TRBJ1-2	CASSLAAGQGNYGYTF
TRBV6-5	TRBJ1-1	CASSYSGQGYTEAFF
TRBV21-1	TRBJ2-7	CASSPVFRNSGTSEGNYEQYF
TRBV7-9	TRBJ2-2	CASSPRRNTGELFF
TRBV9	TRBJ1-1	CASSVALQGYTEAFF
TRBV11-2	TRBJ2-3	CASSPPGLAGGSTDTQYF
TRBV6-2/TRBV6-3	TRBJ1-5	CASSWAPNQPQHF
TRBV7-2	TRBJ2-7	CASSLAGLAGSYEQYF
TRBV2	TRBJ1-2	CASSVRRGYTF
TRBV7-2	TRBJ2-1	CASSPSGQGPRQFF
TRBV5-1	TRBJ1-1	CASSLEQGGNTEAFF